This is a list of T cell receptor beta chains from one sample in a study of graft-versus-host responses after intestinal transplantation. Here immunoSEQ multiplex PCR was the method, and the copy in TCRdb shows in-frame clones only, minus some. Here the sample spans 4,000 to 6,000 clones, over 60% being singletons. Material: ileum tissue, obtained around 250 days after intestinal transplant. Source of these receptors: a human patient who received an intestinal transplant, so some T cells may come from the graft donor. CDR3s include the opening cysteine and the closing phenylalanine or tryptophan.

V gene: TRBV9; CDR3 protein: CASTPGQEYYGYTF
V gene: TRBV6-1; CDR3 protein: CASNRESPGELFF
V gene: TRBV11-2; CDR3 protein: CASSLDVGGAYGYTF
V gene: TRBV10-3; CDR3 protein: CAISEYRKTNYGYTF
V gene: TRBV14; CDR3 protein: CASSPRETYEQYF
V gene: TRBV19; CDR3 protein: CASSIAGGAYEQYF
V gene: TRBV15; CDR3 protein: CATSTTGYNQPQHF
V gene: TRBV7-9; CDR3 protein: CASSFNSYEQYF
V gene: TRBV9; CDR3 protein: CASSVGVSTYEQYF
V gene: TRBV5-1; CDR3 protein: CASSAYTVLETQYF
V gene: TRBV4-1; CDR3 protein: CASSQDRYYEQYF
V gene: TRBV5-4; CDR3 protein: CASSRGGSGRLETQYF
V gene: TRBV6-1; CDR3 protein: CASSPAFAGEDTQYF
V gene: TRBV6-1; CDR3 protein: CASSEGTVGNTIYF
V gene: TRBV27; CDR3 protein: CASSLDRGWQPQHF
V gene: TRBV7-6; CDR3 protein: CASSLAFGETQYF
V gene: TRBV29-1; CDR3 protein: CSVKDRPNTEAFF
V gene: TRBV19; CDR3 protein: CASSIDRGYEQYF
V gene: TRBV9; CDR3 protein: CASSLGGGQGIEKLFF
V gene: TRBV5-4; CDR3 protein: CASSLIGTRETQYF
V gene: TRBV7-9; CDR3 protein: CASRQWNTEAFF
V gene: TRBV6-6; CDR3 protein: CASSHRDRGGEQYF
V gene: TRBV27; CDR3 protein: CASRGGSSYNSPLHF
V gene: TRBV10-1; CDR3 protein: CASAPGTSGFLIGELFF
V gene: TRBV20-1; CDR3 protein: CSARLEVQYF
V gene: TRBV19; CDR3 protein: CASSASPRGEQFF
V gene: TRBV19; CDR3 protein: CASSIDLTNHEQYF
V gene: TRBV18; CDR3 protein: CASSRRGLAGVWTGELFF
V gene: TRBV6-1; CDR3 protein: CASSESGRAGNEQFF
V gene: TRBV6-6; CDR3 protein: CASRGGSPYEQYF
V gene: TRBV6-4; CDR3 protein: CASSGWGLHTGELFF
V gene: TRBV7-6; CDR3 protein: CASSLGGGPSPLHF
V gene: TRBV5-5; CDR3 protein: CASSFSSGTGLPYEQYF
V gene: TRBV14; CDR3 protein: CASSQFFRDRVNYGYTF
V gene: TRBV7-9; CDR3 protein: CASSLQGTNEKLFF
V gene: TRBV6-1; CDR3 protein: CASSEGTGGYGYTF
V gene: TRBV27; CDR3 protein: CASSSGTSGRASEQFF
V gene: TRBV5-4; CDR3 protein: CASRRDRGNDEQFF
V gene: TRBV19; CDR3 protein: CASRNPYRGLNSPLHF
V gene: TRBV4-1; CDR3 protein: CASSRYPLADTQYF
V gene: TRBV19; CDR3 protein: CASRWGQGSITDTQYF
V gene: TRBV29-1; CDR3 protein: CSARHYYEQYF
V gene: TRBV7-8; CDR3 protein: CASSLYGRTEEQYF
V gene: TRBV6-6; CDR3 protein: CASSYRDSGNTIYF
V gene: TRBV6-1; CDR3 protein: CASSEFGGRGDTEAFF
V gene: TRBV19; CDR3 protein: CASSIATQAYTGELFF
V gene: TRBV7-9; CDR3 protein: CASSLGQGMFETQYF
V gene: TRBV7-3; CDR3 protein: CASSFDSSYNEQFF
V gene: TRBV27; CDR3 protein: CASRLAPLRNEQFF
V gene: TRBV11-2; CDR3 protein: CASSFNRGANEKLFF
V gene: TRBV4-2; CDR3 protein: CASSQDRGGPDTQYF
V gene: TRBV18; CDR3 protein: CASSGRASAQPTEAFF
V gene: TRBV2; CDR3 protein: CASGGAWGAFF
V gene: TRBV18; CDR3 protein: CASSPEREWVNEQFF
V gene: TRBV5-6; CDR3 protein: CASSLAGSPYEQYF
V gene: TRBV2; CDR3 protein: CASRAGTGKTNTEAFF
V gene: TRBV11-2; CDR3 protein: CASSLVLGPDYEQYF
V gene: TRBV9; CDR3 protein: CASSTSGLMNTEAFF